The source of this TCR beta chain is a study of OX40 agonist ivuxolimab in advanced cancers. Study in general: Three patients got partial responses; one had hepatocellular carcinoma and two had cutaneous melanoma.

Data came from immunoSEQ multiplex PCR; TCRdb stores just in-frame clones and leaves some out. Of about 95,000 clones listed, 90% to 95% are singletons. V shed 4 bases and J 0 bases; nucleotides not matched to a gene: 5. Per germline, CDR1 MGHRA and CDR2 YSYEKL. This CDR3 spans 16 amino acids. The source material was CD4+ or CD8+ T cells sorted from blood, sampled in a trial of the OX40 agonist ivuxolimab. The origin of this receptor is an adult with an advanced solid tumor such as melanoma, head and neck, liver or kidney cancer. The genes are TRBV4-1 and TRBJ1-4, with TRBD1 matching 7 bases. CDR3 amino acids: CASSPDRTATNEKLFF. For the CDR3, the DNA is TGCGCCAGCAGCCCGGACAGGACTGCAACTAATGAAAAACTGTTTTTT.